The T cell receptor (beta chain) described here comes from a study of OX40 agonist ivuxolimab in advanced cancers. Germline V gene sequence: CDR1 SNHLY, CDR2 FYNNEI. The CDR3 has 16 amino acids. Trimming took 5 bases from V and 0 from J; bases not matched to a gene: 10. Repertoires were generated with immunoSEQ multiplex PCR, while TCRdb's copy carries only in-frame clones and drops some. The sample lists tens of thousands of clones, 80% occurring once. Sequenced material: CD4+ or CD8+ T cells sorted from blood, taken in a trial of the OX40 agonist ivuxolimab. This sequence originates from an adult with an advanced solid tumor such as melanoma, head and neck, liver or kidney cancer. V usage is TRBV2 and J usage is TRBJ2-7; 7 bases map to TRBD2. The CDR3 here is CASSRPRGGTSYEQYF. The CDR3 DNA reads TGTGCCAGCAGTCGTCCTCGGGGAGGGACCTCCTACGAGCAGTACTTC.